What follows is one T cell receptor (beta chain) and its context. The entry originates in a study of blood T cell repertoires in COVID-19. Overall study: The United States, Italy and Spain were the sources of the acute and convalescent COVID-19 samples.

Deletions cut 0 bases from V and 2 bases from J, with 8 bases between. Germline V gene sequence: CDR1 GTSNPN, CDR2 SVGIG (reference sequence). The CDR3 has 14 residues. In the original workflow: Nucleated cell counts were estimated from reference gene primer amplification. Assay used: immunoSEQ multiplex PCR; TCRdb lists only in-frame clones, some missing. The DNA gave D and trimming, while V, J and clone size come from that table. The table records approximately 100,000 clones, roughly nine tenths of them present only once. This TCR derives from a woman of 80 years or more with acute or convalescent COVID-19. The sequencing input was peripheral blood. The V and J genes are TRBV30 and TRBJ1-5, with a tentative D call TRBD1 (6 bases). CDR3 sequence reads: CAWSVGAGNQPQHF. The DNA of the CDR3 is TGTGCCTGGAGTGTGGGGGCCGGCAATCAGCCCCAGCATTTT.